This section outlines one T cell receptor beta chain sequence together with its context. Germline V lookup: CDR1 SGHNT, CDR2 YYREEE (reference sequence). Trimming pared 5 bases from V and 0 bases from J, leaving 8 bases between. The CDR3 is 13 residues long. This sample is part of a study of blood T cell repertoires in COVID-19. Sequencing was performed with immunoSEQ multiplex PCR; in TCRdb, only in-frame clones are kept and a portion is missing. The sample includes about 120,000 clones, about four fifths of them seen just once. J is TRBJ1-1 and V is TRBV5-4; D is perhaps TRBD1 (6 bases). The sample comprised peripheral blood. The source of this sequence is a woman aged 70-85 years with acute or convalescent COVID-19. The CDR3 region has the DNA TGTGCCAGCAGAGGGACAATGAACACTGAAGCTTTCTTT. Translation gives CASRGTMNTEAFF.